The TCR beta chain under discussion was sequenced for a study of cytomegalovirus exposure and HLA in healthy donors. Study-wide context: Ancestry clustering placed 70% to 90% of around 400 genotyped donors in the Caucasian-associated cluster. Whole-study results and caveats: Associated with cytomegalovirus, according to the listing, were 150 to 200 TCR beta chains. Sequencing probably produced one cluster of sequence variants that were highly shared.

The CDR3 totals 14 residues. CDR1 is SGHRS and CDR2 is YFSETQ in the germline V gene. V was pared by 6 bases and J by 1 base, with 4 bases of the junction left unmatched. PCR employed 60 Vbeta and 13 Jbeta primers. Assay used: immunoSEQ multiplex PCR; TCRdb lists only in-frame clones, some missing. The sample yields about 95,000 clones, roughly 82% seen once. In regard to this clone: The antigen is undetermined.

At sampling all donors were nominally healthy, likely with unrecorded immune exposures. The clonotype was recovered from a man in his thirties or forties in good health and CMV-seropositive. Sequencing was carried out using PBMCs. The chain combines TRBV5-1 with TRBJ1-1; 9 nucleotides line up with TRBD1. The CDR3 nucleotides are TGCGCCAGCACGGCGACAGGGGGGAACACTGAAGCTTTCTTT. As protein: CASTATGGNTEAFF. The full variable domain, completed using reference TRBV5-1 and TRBJ1-1, is KAGVTQTPRYLIKTRGQQVTLSCSPISGHRSVSWYQQTPGQGLQFLFEYFSETQRNKGNFPGRFSGRQFSNSRSEMNVSTLELGDSALYLCASTATGGNTEAFFGQGTRLTVV.